One sample yielded the 24 T cell receptor beta chains listed below, sequenced in a study of T cell responses to AZD1222 COVID-19 vaccine (dated by TCRdb to about 2021). This specimen's time point label, interpreted: baseline before first vaccination. According to the study, the label for this sample's treatment or condition signals: meningococcal conjugate vaccine given as trial control. Receptor libraries were prepared by the immunoSEQ multiplex PCR assay. In its TCRdb copy, this immuneACCESS table keeps in-frame sequences only and misses some clones. Where compared with another copy, unresolved V genes explain less than half of these, and the others have no known cause. The sample table lists about 190,000 clones, 87% of them with a count of one. The leading ten clones occupy less than 3% of the sample. Sequenced here: peripheral blood, sampled on day 0 of MenACWY control vaccination. The receptor source for this set is an adult in good health.

The chain employs TRBV12-3 or TRBV12-4 and TRBJ2-5; no clear D gene. V lost 6 bases, J lost 7 bases, and 15 bases lay in between. This CDR3 comprises 13 residues. The chain's CDR3 is CASSLQSSRTQYF. The CDR3 bases are TGTGCCAGCAGCCTACAGAGTTCTAGGACCCAGTACTTC.

The J gene is TRBJ1-2, the V gene TRBV27, with D unclear. V was cut by 2 bases and J by 9 bases, with 25 bases left in between. The CDR3 consists of 17 residues. Germline V gene lookup returns CDR1 MNHEY and CDR2 SMNVEV (reference sequence). CDR3: CASSLTTRAREAISYTF. The CDR3 DNA reads as TGTGCCAGCAGTTTAACCACGCGGGCGAGGGAGGCTATCAGCTACACCTTC.

The J gene is TRBJ2-5, the V gene TRBV7-2; 11 bases map to TRBD2. This CDR3 comprises 17 residues. Germline V gene sequence: CDR1 SGHTA, CDR2 FQGNSA. The trim removed 2 bases at V and 2 bases at J, leaving 7 bases unmatched. The CDR3 loop reads CASSLWSSGGIQETQYF. DNA for the CDR3: TGTGCCAGCAGCTTATGGTCTAGCGGGGGGATACAAGAGACCCAGTACTTC.

This chain uses TRBV7-9 with TRBJ1-1; D is unresolved. This CDR3 region has 14 residues. V was cut by 5 bases and J by 3 bases, with 13 bases left in between. CDR1 SEHNR and CDR2 FQNEAQ come from the germline V gene (reference sequence). CDR3 residues: CASSRSGRDTEAFF. The DNA for the CDR3 is TGTGCCAGCAGCCGATCTGGGAGGGACACTGAAGCTTTCTTT. Based on the CDR3 plus reference TRBV7-9 and TRBJ1-1, the full variable domain is DTGVSQNPRHKITKRGQNVTFRCDPISEHNRLYWYRQTLGQGPEFLTYFQNEAQLEKSRLLSDRFSAERPKGSFSTLEIQRTEQGDSAMYLCASSRSGRDTEAFFGQGTRLTVV.

This chain uses TRBV7-3 with TRBJ1-2; the match to TRBD1 covers 7 bases. The CDR3 consists of 13 residues. Trimming at V came to 5 bases and at J to 5 bases, leaving 5 bases not matched to a gene. Germline V lookup: CDR1 SGHTA, CDR2 FQGTGA. The CDR3 here is CASSPDRDYGYTF. In DNA form, the CDR3 reads TGTGCCAGCAGCCCCGACAGGGATTATGGCTACACCTTC.

V and J are TRBV19 and TRBJ2-3, with D perhaps TRBD1 (6 bases). The CDR3 has 15 amino acids. The V and J ends lost 3 bases and 0 bases respectively, with 10 bases between them. Germline V gene lookup returns CDR1 LNHDA and CDR2 SQIVND (reference sequence). This CDR3 is CASSIQQGSTDTQYF. CDR3 DNA sequence: TGTGCCAGTAGTATCCAACAGGGTAGCACAGATACGCAGTATTTT. The full variable domain, its missing parts supplied by reference TRBV19 and TRBJ2-3, is DGGITQSPKYLFRKEGQNVTLSCEQNLNHDAMYWYRQDPGQGLRLIYYSQIVNDFQKGDIAEGYSVSREKKESFPLTVTSAQKNPTAFYLCASSIQQGSTDTQYFGPGTRLTVL.

This clone was seen a few times. This chain uses TRBV6-2 or TRBV6-3 with TRBJ2-7; D possibly corresponds to TRBD1 (5 bases). The CDR3 loop spans 17 amino acids. The germline gives CDR1 MNHEY, CDR2 SVGEGT. Between the trimmed V and J ends, which lost 5 bases and 3 bases, there was a span of 23 bases. CDR3 bases: TGTGCCAGCAGTGACCCTTTTGGTGGGGCGTTCGGCTACGAGCAGTACTTC. It yields the protein CASSDPFGGAFGYEQYF.

The CDR3 sequence: CASIEMTGAGTEAFF. As DNA, the CDR3 is TGTGCCAGCATTGAGATGACAGGGGCGGGCACTGAAGCTTTCTTT. The chain couples TRBV2 to TRBJ1-1, with TRBD1 identical over 8 bases. The CDR3 extends over 15 amino acids. Germline lookup yields CDR1 SNHLY and CDR2 FYNNEI. V lost 7 bases, J lost 4 bases, and 11 bases stayed unmatched.

The J gene is TRBJ2-1, the V gene TRBV7-2; 11 nucleotides match TRBD2. The CDR3 spans 18 residues. The germline gives CDR1 SGHTA, CDR2 FQGNSA. Trimming took 2 bases from V and 0 from J; bases not matched to a gene: 6. CDR3 in DNA: TGTGCCAGCAGCTTACGGGGACTAGCGGCGAGCTCCTACAATGAGCAGTTCTTC. This sequence encodes CASSLRGLAASSYNEQFF.

CDR3 amino acids: CASSLDGPSGNTIYF. As DNA, the CDR3 is TGTGCCAGCAGCTTAGACGGACCCTCTGGAAACACCATATATTTT. This chain joins TRBV11-2 and TRBJ1-3; no firm D call. The CDR3 consists of 15 residues. The germline V and J ends were trimmed by 0 bases and 0 bases, with 6 bases remaining between them. CDR1 SGHAT and CDR2 FQNNGV come from the germline V gene.

The chain recombines TRBV5-1 with TRBJ1-1; perhaps TRBD1 as D (5 bases). The germline V and J ends were trimmed by 3 bases and 0 bases, with 12 bases remaining between them. This CDR3 has 15 residues. The V gene's germline CDR1 is SGHRS and CDR2 YFSETQ. The CDR3 DNA reads TGCGCCAGCAGCTCGGCAGGGACCCTGAACACTGAAGCTTTCTTT. Protein product: CASSSAGTLNTEAFF.

The V call is TRBV5-1, the J call TRBJ2-7, with 9 bases identical to TRBD1. J was trimmed by 5 bases and V by 3 bases; bases with no gene match: 9. The CDR3 contains 15 residues. Germline values: CDR1 SGHRS, CDR2 YFSETQ. The CDR3 sequence is CASSWGDRDYDEQYF. CDR3 nucleotides: TGCGCCAGCAGCTGGGGGGACAGGGACTACGACGAGCAGTACTTC.

In this sample, this clone turned up a few times. At one end, the junction sequence differs from germline, possibly due to a read error. The genes are TRBV25-1 and TRBJ1-2; D may be TRBD1 (6 bases). Germline CDR1 is MGHDK and CDR2 is SYGVNS. The CDR3 is 14 residues long. The CDR3 region is CASSALGGNYGYTF. The CDR3 DNA reads as TGTGCCAGCAGTGCGCTAGGGGGAAACTATGGTTACACCTTC.

The chain combines TRBV5-4 with TRBJ2-2; no firm D call. This CDR3 is 15 amino acids long. V lost 2 bases and J 1 base, leaving 9 bases between the germline ends. Germline assignment: CDR1 SGHNT and CDR2 YYREEE (reference sequence). CDR3 DNA: TGTGCCAGCAGCTTCTCCAGCGTGAACACCGGGGAGCTGTTTTTT. This translates into CASSFSSVNTGELFF. The entire variable domain, with the rest obtained from reference TRBV5-4 and TRBJ2-2, is as follows: ETGVTQSPTHLIKTRGQQVTLRCSSQSGHNTVSWYQQALGQGPQFIFQYYREEENGRGNFPPRFSGLQFPNYSSELNVNALELDDSALYLCASSFSSVNTGELFFGEGSRLTVL.

The chain has TRBV6-5 and TRBJ1-4; no clear D. The germline V gene encodes CDR1 MNHEY and CDR2 SVGAGI. The CDR3 has 13 residues. Trimming took 1 base from V and 4 from J, leaving 4 bases between them. CDR3 sequence (DNA): TGTGCCAGCAGTTACTTAGATAATGAAAAACTGTTTTTT. It is translated as CASSYLDNEKLFF.

This clone was recorded a few times. This chain joins TRBV7-9 and TRBJ1-6; maybe TRBD1 (5 bases). This CDR3 is built from 14 residues. The V end was cut by 2 bases, the J end by 10 bases, with 12 bases between. Germline V gene sequence: CDR1 SEHNR, CDR2 FQNEAQ (reference sequence). The CDR3 sequence: CASSLSGSNSPLHF. The CDR3 DNA follows: TGTGCCAGCAGCTTATCAGGGAGCAACTCACCCCTCCACTTT.

The chain links TRBV11-1 to TRBJ2-1; 7 bases are shared with TRBD1. The CDR3 extends over 15 amino acids. Trimming took 5 bases from V and 8 from J; bases not matched to a gene: 12. Germline V gene data show CDR1 as SGHAT and CDR2 as FQDESV (reference sequence). CDR3 in DNA: TGTGCCAGCAGCCCCGGACCCGGGACAGACTATGAGCAGTTCTTC. Translated: CASSPGPGTDYEQFF.

Only a few counts were recorded for this clone. This rearrangement joins TRBV19 to TRBJ2-2; TRBD1 might be the D (6 bases). Germline CDR1 reads LNHDA; CDR2 reads SQIVND (reference sequence). CDR3 length equals 13 residues. The germline V and J ends were trimmed by 5 bases and 3 bases, with 7 bases remaining between them. The CDR3 coding sequence is TGTGCCAGTAGTTCAGGGGACACCGGGGAGCTGTTTTTT. It is translated as CASSSGDTGELFF.

This chain uses TRBV11-3 with TRBJ2-7, with D uncertain. V dropped 4 bases and J dropped 4 bases, with 14 bases sitting between them. Germline loops: CDR1 SGHNT, CDR2 YENEEA. This CDR3 contains 14 residues. The CDR3 region is CASSSGNGIYEQYF. CDR3 nucleotide sequence: TGTGCCAGCAGCTCCGGTAACGGAATATACGAGCAGTACTTC.

The chain combines TRBV5-1 with TRBJ2-1; 12 nucleotides line up with TRBD2. The CDR3 is 15 amino acids. Germline V gives CDR1 SGHRS, CDR2 YFSETQ. V dropped 0 bases and J dropped 8; count of bases not matched to a gene: 3. The CDR3 DNA sequence: TGCGCCAGCAGCTTGGAGCCTAGCGGGAGGGATGAGCAGTTCTTC. It yields the protein CASSLEPSGRDEQFF.

J is TRBJ1-1 and V is TRBV28; the D gene is possibly TRBD1 (5 bases). Trimming took 8 bases from V and 5 from J, leaving 15 bases between them. Germline CDR1 is MDHEN and CDR2 is SYDVKM. The CDR3 consists of 13 residues. This chain's CDR3 is CASRDPGRTEAFF. DNA of the CDR3: TGTGCCAGCCGGGACCCTGGGAGAACTGAAGCTTTCTTT.

About this clone: Germline is not matched at one junction end, which may reflect a read error. V gene TRBV15 combines with J gene TRBJ2-7; 7 bases match TRBD2. The CDR3 loop spans 16 amino acids. From germline, CDR1 is LNHNV and CDR2 YYDKDF (reference sequence). The CDR3 loop reads CATSRDRGTGGYEQYF. CDR3 sequence (DNA): TGTGCCACCAGCCGAGATCGGGGGACGGGAGGCTACGAGCAGTACTTC.

This clone came up a few times. The genes are TRBV4-3 and TRBJ1-1; TRBD1 might be the D (5 bases). The germline gives CDR1 LGHNA, CDR2 YSLEER. The V gene lost 1 base and the J gene lost 0 bases, with 12 bases spanning the gap. The CDR3 length is 16 residues. CDR3 sequence: CASSQGTGTLNTEAFF. CDR3 nucleotides: TGCGCCAGCAGCCAAGGCACCGGGACCTTGAACACTGAAGCTTTCTTT.

The chain combines TRBV6-2 or TRBV6-3 with TRBJ2-5; D is unclear. Germline CDR1 and CDR2: MNHEY and SVGEGT. Trimming took off 4 bases at V and 5 bases at J, with 26 bases between the two ends. This CDR3 comprises 18 residues. DNA for the CDR3: TGTGCCAGCAGTTCTATAACCGGCTGGAGTCCCAAATCGGAGACCCAGTACTTC. This sequence encodes CASSSITGWSPKSETQYF.